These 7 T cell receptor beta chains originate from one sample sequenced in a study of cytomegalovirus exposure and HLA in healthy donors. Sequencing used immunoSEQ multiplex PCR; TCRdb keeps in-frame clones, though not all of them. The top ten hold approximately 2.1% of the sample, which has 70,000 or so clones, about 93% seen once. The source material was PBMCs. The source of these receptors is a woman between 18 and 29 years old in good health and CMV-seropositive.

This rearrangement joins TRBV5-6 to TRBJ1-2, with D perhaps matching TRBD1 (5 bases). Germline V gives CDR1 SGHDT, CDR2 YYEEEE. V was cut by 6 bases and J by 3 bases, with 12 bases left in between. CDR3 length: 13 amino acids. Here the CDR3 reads CASTLGVDYGYTF. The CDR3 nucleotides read TGTGCCAGCACCCTAGGGGTTGACTATGGCTACACCTTC. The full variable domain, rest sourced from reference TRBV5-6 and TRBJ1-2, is DAGVTQSPTHLIKTRGQQVTLRCSPKSGHDTVSWYQQALGQGPQFIFQYYEEEERQRGNFPDRFSGHQFPNYSSELNVNALLLGDSALYLCASTLGVDYGYTFGSGTRLTVV.

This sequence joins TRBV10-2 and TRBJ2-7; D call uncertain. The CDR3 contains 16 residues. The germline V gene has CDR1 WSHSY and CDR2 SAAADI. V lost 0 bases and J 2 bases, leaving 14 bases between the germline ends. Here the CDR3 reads CASSESGQDWTYEQYF. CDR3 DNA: TGCGCCAGCAGTGAGTCTGGCCAGGATTGGACCTACGAGCAGTACTTC.

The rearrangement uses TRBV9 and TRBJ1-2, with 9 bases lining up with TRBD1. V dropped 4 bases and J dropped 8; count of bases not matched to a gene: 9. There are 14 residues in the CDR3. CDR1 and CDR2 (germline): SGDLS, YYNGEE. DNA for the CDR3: TGTGCCAGCAGCCCCGGGGACAGGGCAGGCGGCTACACCTTC. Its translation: CASSPGDRAGGYTF.

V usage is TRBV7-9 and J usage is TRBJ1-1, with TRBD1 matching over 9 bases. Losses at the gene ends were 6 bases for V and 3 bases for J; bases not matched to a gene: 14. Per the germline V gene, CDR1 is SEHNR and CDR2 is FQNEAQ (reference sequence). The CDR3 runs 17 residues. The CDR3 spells CASSATPGQGKDTEAFF. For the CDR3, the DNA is TGTGCCAGCAGTGCAACTCCGGGACAGGGAAAGGACACTGAAGCTTTCTTT.

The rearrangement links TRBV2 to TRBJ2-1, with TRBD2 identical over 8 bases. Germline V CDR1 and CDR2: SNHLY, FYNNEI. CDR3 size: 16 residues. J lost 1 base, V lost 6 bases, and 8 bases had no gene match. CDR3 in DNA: TGTGCCAGCAGCCGAAGACTAGCGTTTTCCTACAATGAGCAGTTCTTC. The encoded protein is CASSRRLAFSYNEQFF.

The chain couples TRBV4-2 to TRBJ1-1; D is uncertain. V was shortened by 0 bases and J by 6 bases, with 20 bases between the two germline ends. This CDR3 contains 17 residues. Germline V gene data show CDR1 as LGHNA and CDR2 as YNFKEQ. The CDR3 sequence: CASSQDPTAGVLSEAFF. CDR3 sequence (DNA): TGTGCCAGCAGCCAAGATCCCACAGCCGGCGTGTTGTCTGAAGCTTTCTTT.

The CDR3 DNA follows: TGTGCCAGCAGTGACTCGACTAGCGGGGGGACCAATGAGCAGTTCTTC. Protein sequence: CASSDSTSGGTNEQFF. This chain uses TRBV6-4 with TRBJ2-1; 13 nucleotides match TRBD2. V was clipped by 0 bases and J by 6 bases; unmatched bases: 2. The CDR3 contains 16 residues. CDR1 and CDR2 (germline): MRHNA, SNTAGT.